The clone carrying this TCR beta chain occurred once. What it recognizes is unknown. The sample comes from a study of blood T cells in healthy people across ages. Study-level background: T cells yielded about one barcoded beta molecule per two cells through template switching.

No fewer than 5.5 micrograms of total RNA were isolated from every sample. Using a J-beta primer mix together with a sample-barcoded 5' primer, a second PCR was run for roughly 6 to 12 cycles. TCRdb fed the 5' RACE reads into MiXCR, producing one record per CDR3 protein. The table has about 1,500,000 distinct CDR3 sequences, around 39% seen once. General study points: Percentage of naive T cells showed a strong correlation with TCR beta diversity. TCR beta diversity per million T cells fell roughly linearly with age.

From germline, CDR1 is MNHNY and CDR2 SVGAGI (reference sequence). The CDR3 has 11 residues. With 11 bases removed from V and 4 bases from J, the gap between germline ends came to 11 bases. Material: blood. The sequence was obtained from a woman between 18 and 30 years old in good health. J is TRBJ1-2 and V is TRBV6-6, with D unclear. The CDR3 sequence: CAGDWGYGYTF. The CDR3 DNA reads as TGTGCCGGCGACTGGGGCTATGGCTACACCTTC.